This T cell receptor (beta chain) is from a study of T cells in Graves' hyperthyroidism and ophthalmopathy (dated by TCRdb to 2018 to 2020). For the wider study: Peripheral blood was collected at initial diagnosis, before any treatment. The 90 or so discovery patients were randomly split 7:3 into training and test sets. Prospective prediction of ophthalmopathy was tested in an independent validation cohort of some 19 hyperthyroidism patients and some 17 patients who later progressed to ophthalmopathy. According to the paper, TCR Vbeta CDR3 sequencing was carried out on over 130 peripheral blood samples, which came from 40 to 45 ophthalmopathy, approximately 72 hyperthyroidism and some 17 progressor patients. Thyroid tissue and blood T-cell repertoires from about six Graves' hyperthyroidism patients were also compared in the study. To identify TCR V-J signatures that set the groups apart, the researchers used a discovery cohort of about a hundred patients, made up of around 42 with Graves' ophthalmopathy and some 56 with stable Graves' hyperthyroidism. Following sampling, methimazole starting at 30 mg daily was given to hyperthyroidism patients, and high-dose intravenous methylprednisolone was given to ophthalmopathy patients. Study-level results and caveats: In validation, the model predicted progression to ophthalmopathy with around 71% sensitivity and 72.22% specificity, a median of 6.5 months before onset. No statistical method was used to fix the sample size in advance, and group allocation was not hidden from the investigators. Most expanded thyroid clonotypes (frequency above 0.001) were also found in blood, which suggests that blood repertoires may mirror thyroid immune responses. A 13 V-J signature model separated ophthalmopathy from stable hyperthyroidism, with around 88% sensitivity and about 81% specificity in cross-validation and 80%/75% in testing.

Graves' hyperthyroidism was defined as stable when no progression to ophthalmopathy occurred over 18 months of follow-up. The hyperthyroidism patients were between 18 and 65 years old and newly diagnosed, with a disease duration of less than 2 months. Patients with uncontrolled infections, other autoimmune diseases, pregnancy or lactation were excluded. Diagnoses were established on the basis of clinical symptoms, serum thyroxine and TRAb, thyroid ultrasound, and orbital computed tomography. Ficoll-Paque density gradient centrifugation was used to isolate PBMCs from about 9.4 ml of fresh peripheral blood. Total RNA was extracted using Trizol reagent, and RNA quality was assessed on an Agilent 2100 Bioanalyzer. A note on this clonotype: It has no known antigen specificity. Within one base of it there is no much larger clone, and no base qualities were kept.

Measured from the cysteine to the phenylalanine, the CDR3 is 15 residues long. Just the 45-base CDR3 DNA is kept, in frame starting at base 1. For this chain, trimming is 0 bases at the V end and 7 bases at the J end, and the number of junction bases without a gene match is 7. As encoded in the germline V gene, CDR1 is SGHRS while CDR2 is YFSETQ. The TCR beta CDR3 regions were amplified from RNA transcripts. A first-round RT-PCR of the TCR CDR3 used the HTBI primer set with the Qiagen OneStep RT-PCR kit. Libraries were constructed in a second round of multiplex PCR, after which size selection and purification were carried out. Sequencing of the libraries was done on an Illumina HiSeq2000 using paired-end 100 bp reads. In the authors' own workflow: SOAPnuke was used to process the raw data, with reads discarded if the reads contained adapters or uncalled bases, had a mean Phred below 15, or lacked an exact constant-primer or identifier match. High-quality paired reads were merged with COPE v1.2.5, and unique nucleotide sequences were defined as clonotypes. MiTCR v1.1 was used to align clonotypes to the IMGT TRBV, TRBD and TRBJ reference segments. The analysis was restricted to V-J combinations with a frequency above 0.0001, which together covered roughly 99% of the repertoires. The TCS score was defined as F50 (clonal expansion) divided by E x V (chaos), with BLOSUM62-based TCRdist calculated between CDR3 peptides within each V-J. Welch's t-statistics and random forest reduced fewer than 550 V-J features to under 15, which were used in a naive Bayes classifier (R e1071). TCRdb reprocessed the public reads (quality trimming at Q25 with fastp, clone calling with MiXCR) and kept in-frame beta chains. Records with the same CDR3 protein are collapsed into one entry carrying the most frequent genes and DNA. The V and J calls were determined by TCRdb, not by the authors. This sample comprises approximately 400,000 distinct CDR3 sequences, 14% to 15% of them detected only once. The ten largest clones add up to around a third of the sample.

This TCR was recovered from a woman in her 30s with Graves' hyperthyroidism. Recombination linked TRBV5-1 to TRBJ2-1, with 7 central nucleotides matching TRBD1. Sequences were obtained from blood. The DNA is TGCGCCAGCAGCTTGGAAGGGGGCGCAATGAATGAGCAGTTCTTC. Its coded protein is CASSLEGGAMNEQFF.